Following are 22 T cell receptor beta chains from one sample sequenced in a study of PD-L1 blockade in urothelial cancer. TCRdb's copy holds only in-frame clones and misses some; the assay was immunoSEQ multiplex PCR. The sample lists under 45,000 clones; about 79% were seen once. The source was PBMCs, collected around atezolizumab (anti-PD-L1) treatment. These receptors all stem from a man aged 55-75 years with urothelial cancer.

The genes are TRBV25-1 and TRBJ2-7; TRBD1 matches at 9 bases. Unmatched junction bases numbered 5, after V lost 6 bases and J lost 2 bases. The CDR3 totals 14 residues. The germline V gene has CDR1 MGHDK and CDR2 SYGVNS. The CDR3 protein is CASRRTGAPYEQYF. The CDR3, as DNA: TGTGCCAGCAGGCGGACAGGGGCCCCCTACGAGCAGTACTTC.

The chain uses TRBV6-5 and TRBJ2-3; D gene ambiguous. The germline V gene has CDR1 MNHEY and CDR2 SVGAGI. This CDR3 contains 11 residues. V was trimmed by 6 bases and J by 5 bases, leaving 6 bases between them. DNA for the CDR3: TGTGCCAGCAGCATAGAAGATACGCAGTATTTT. It yields the protein CASSIEDTQYF.

V is TRBV4-2 and J is TRBJ2-2; tentatively, D is TRBD2 (5 bases). With 0 bases removed from V and 3 bases from J, the gap between germline ends came to 17 bases. In germline, CDR1 is LGHNA, CDR2 YNFKEQ. The CDR3 is made up of 18 amino acids. CDR3 nucleotide sequence: TGTGCCAGCAGCCAAGATTTAAGCCTAGCCCCTTACACCGGGGAGCTGTTTTTT. Residues: CASSQDLSLAPYTGELFF.

The V call is TRBV6-4, the J call TRBJ1-4, with 9 bases that match TRBD1. CDR3 size: 13 residues. J was trimmed by 10 bases and V by 10 bases; bases with no gene match: 10. Per germline, CDR1 MRHNA and CDR2 SNTAGT. CDR3: CAILQGAKGKLFF. The CDR3 region has the DNA TGTGCCATCCTACAGGGGGCTAAGGGAAAACTGTTTTTT.

V is TRBV28 and J is TRBJ2-7; 9 bases are a match to TRBD1. Per germline, CDR1 MDHEN and CDR2 SYDVKM. This CDR3 has 14 amino acids. V lost 9 bases and J lost 3; bases outside the gene matches: 9. CDR3 bases: TGTGCCAGTCGCAGGACAGGGGAGAGCTACGAGCAGTACTTC. Its protein is CASRRTGESYEQYF.

The chain employs TRBV5-1 and TRBJ2-7; D might be TRBD1 (6 bases). This CDR3 is 15 amino acids long. CDR1 SGHRS and CDR2 YFSETQ come from the germline V gene. The germline V and J ends were trimmed by 0 bases and 2 bases, with 12 bases remaining between them. In DNA form, the CDR3 reads TGCGCCAGCAGCTTGGCGCCAGGGGATACCTACGAGCAGTACTTC. Translation gives CASSLAPGDTYEQYF.

The chain joins TRBV15 to TRBJ1-3; D uncertain. This CDR3 has 17 amino acids. Germline V gives CDR1 LNHNV, CDR2 YYDKDF (reference sequence). Trimming shortened V by 7 bases and J by 0 bases, and 19 bases separated the two germline ends. The CDR3 DNA sequence: TGTGCCACCAAGAAAGTCAGGTTACCTTCCTCTGGAAACACCATATATTTT. Translation: CATKKVRLPSSGNTIYF.

The chain recombines TRBV19 with TRBJ1-5; D not resolved. This CDR3 comprises 13 residues. The germline V gene encodes CDR1 LNHDA and CDR2 SQIVND (reference sequence). The CDR3 nucleotides are TGTGGAAGCGGACCCCAAAGCAATCAGCCCCAGCATTTT. Its protein is CGSGPQSNQPQHF. Looking up the rest from reference TRBV19 and TRBJ1-5 gives the full variable domain: DGGITQSPKYLFRKEGQNVTLSCEQNLNHDAMYWYRQDPGQGLRLIYYSQIVNDFQKGDIAEGYSVSREKKESFPLTVTSAQKNPTAFYLCGSGPQSNQPQHFGDGTRLSIL.

This clone was seen just once. The chain joins TRBV27 to TRBJ2-7; a weak D match, TRBD1 (6 bases). This CDR3 spans 14 amino acids. Per germline, CDR1 MNHEY and CDR2 SMNVEV (reference sequence). Trimming removed 3 bases at V and 4 bases at J, with 13 bases between. The DNA of the CDR3 is TGTGCCAGCAGTTTTGTGCTGGGGGCATACGAGCAGTACTTC. It yields the protein CASSFVLGAYEQYF.

The chain carries TRBV11-2 and TRBJ2-1; the match to TRBD2 covers 9 bases. Per germline, CDR1 SGHAT and CDR2 FQNNGV. The CDR3 is 15 residues long. V lost 4 bases and J lost 6; bases outside the gene matches: 7. The CDR3: CASSWTSVLSNEQFF. CDR3 sequence (DNA): TGTGCCAGCAGCTGGACTAGCGTTTTAAGCAATGAGCAGTTCTTC.

Concerning this clone: A read error may produce the germline difference seen at one junction end. V is TRBV2 and J is TRBJ1-3; a possible D gene is TRBD1 (5 bases). The CDR3 covers 14 residues. The germline gives CDR1 SNHLY, CDR2 FYNNEI. The CDR3 sequence is CASIFSLYTDTMYF. The CDR3 bases are TGTGCCAGCATATTCTCTCTTTATACGGACACCATGTATTTT.

The chain is built from TRBV5-4 and TRBJ2-3; D unclear. The CDR3 is made up of 15 amino acids. The germline CDR1 and CDR2 sequences are SGHNT and YYREEE (reference sequence). V lost 4 bases and J lost 1, with 13 bases in between. CDR3 loop: CASSPPLRGTDTQYF. The CDR3, as DNA: TGTGCCAGCAGCCCACCCTTGCGAGGCACAGATACGCAGTATTTT. Looking up the rest from reference TRBV5-4 and TRBJ2-3 gives the full variable domain: ETGVTQSPTHLIKTRGQQVTLRCSSQSGHNTVSWYQQALGQGPQFIFQYYREEENGRGNFPPRFSGLQFPNYSSELNVNALELDDSALYLCASSPPLRGTDTQYFGPGTRLTVL.

This clone was recorded only once. The chain couples TRBV6-6 to TRBJ2-2; possible D gene TRBD1, 5 bases. CDR1 is MNHNY and CDR2 is SVGAGI in the germline V gene (reference sequence). V was cut by 0 bases and J by 1 base, with 6 bases left in between. This CDR3 spans 15 amino acids. This CDR3 reads CASSYSGQNTGELFF. The CDR3 DNA sequence: TGTGCCAGCAGTTACTCGGGGCAGAACACCGGGGAGCTGTTTTTT.

The chain is built from TRBV28 and TRBJ2-3, with D unclear. Germline V gene lookup returns CDR1 MDHEN and CDR2 SYDVKM. The CDR3 extends over 16 amino acids. V lost 6 bases, J lost 4 bases, and 20 bases lay in between. The CDR3 sequence: CASSPARSSVADTQYF. The CDR3 DNA reads as TGTGCCAGCAGCCCCGCCAGGTCATCAGTGGCAGATACGCAGTATTTT.

The chain employs TRBV7-2 and TRBJ1-4; no definite D call. CDR1 is SGHTA and CDR2 is FQGNSA in the germline V gene. The CDR3 runs 13 residues. Trimming cost V 2 bases and J 5 bases, with 6 bases left between them. The DNA of the CDR3 is TGTGCCAGCAGCTTATTAATGAATGAAAAACTGTTTTTT. Its protein product is CASSLLMNEKLFF.

This rearrangement joins TRBV9 to TRBJ2-3; maybe TRBD2 (6 bases). Germline CDR1 reads SGDLS; CDR2 reads YYNGEE. Trimming took off 0 bases at V and 5 bases at J, with 7 bases between the two ends. This CDR3 region has 13 residues. CDR3 in amino acids: CASSVAGVDTQYF. The CDR3 bases are TGTGCCAGCAGCGTAGCGGGGGTAGATACGCAGTATTTT.

The J gene is TRBJ1-2, the V gene TRBV14, with D perhaps matching TRBD1 (6 bases). Germline CDR1 and CDR2: SGHDN and FVKESK. V was clipped by 1 base and J by 3 bases, with 12 bases between them. The CDR3 has 15 residues. The CDR3, as DNA: TGTGCCAGCAGCCAAGGAAGGGGGGGGGACTATGGCTACACCTTC. Translating gives CASSQGRGGDYGYTF.

The chain has TRBV7-2 and TRBJ2-1; 10 bases agree with TRBD2. The trim removed 2 bases at V and 4 bases at J, leaving 2 bases unmatched. The CDR3 runs to 15 residues. CDR1 is SGHTA, CDR2 FQGNSA, per germline. DNA of the CDR3: TGTGCCAGCAGCTTAACTAGCGGGACATACAATGAGCAGTTCTTC. Protein: CASSLTSGTYNEQFF. Complete variable domain (other parts from reference TRBV7-2 and TRBJ2-1): GAGVSQSPSNKVTEKGKDVELRCDPISGHTALYWYRQSLGQGLEFLIYFQGNSAPDKSGLPSDRFSAERTGGSVSTLTIQRTQQEDSAVYLCASSLTSGTYNEQFFGPGTRLTVL.

This chain uses TRBV5-6 with TRBJ2-7; 8 bases are shared with TRBD1. Trimming cost V 0 bases and J 3 bases; bases outside gene matches: 5. Germline V gene sequence: CDR1 SGHDT, CDR2 YYEEEE. This CDR3 region has 15 residues. This CDR3 is CASSLARQGSYEQYF. CDR3 coding DNA: TGTGCCAGCAGCTTGGCCAGACAGGGGAGCTACGAGCAGTACTTC.

The chain combines TRBV7-8 with TRBJ2-5; TRBD1 might be the D (5 bases). The CDR3 contains 18 residues. The germline CDR1 and CDR2 sequences are SGHVS and FQNEAQ. The V end lost 5 bases, the J end lost 0 bases, and 22 bases lay between the germline ends. The CDR3, as DNA: TGTGCCAGCAGCACCCAAGGGGCTGTGACAGAGTACCAAGAGACCCAGTACTTC. Translated, it gives CASSTQGAVTEYQETQYF.

This chain joins TRBV11-2 and TRBJ2-5, with 11 bases lining up with TRBD2. The CDR3 length is 15 residues. V lost 0 bases and J lost 5; bases outside the gene matches: 2. Germline V gene lookup returns CDR1 SGHAT and CDR2 FQNNGV. As DNA, the CDR3 is TGTGCCAGCAGCTTAGACACTAGCGGGGGCGAGACCCAGTACTTC. Protein: CASSLDTSGGETQYF. The variable domain in full, with the rest retrieved from reference TRBV11-2 and TRBJ2-5, is EAGVAQSPRYKIIEKRQSVAFWCNPISGHATLYWYQQILGQGPKLLIQFQNNGVVDDSQLPKDRFSAERLKGVDSTLKIQPAKLEDSAVYLCASSLDTSGGETQYFGPGTRLLVL.

The sample holds a few counts of this clone. The chain links TRBV10-3 to TRBJ2-7; 7 bases align to TRBD1. The germline gives CDR1 ENHRY, CDR2 SYGVKD. This CDR3 region has 12 residues. The junction had 2 bases not matched to a gene; V was cut back by 9 bases and J by 0 bases. The CDR3 loop reads CAIGQASYEQYF. The CDR3 bases are TGTGCCATAGGACAGGCCTCCTACGAGCAGTACTTC.